Listed below are T cell receptor beta chains from one sample, sequenced in a study of blood T cell repertoires in COVID-19. Repertoires were generated with immunoSEQ multiplex PCR, while TCRdb's copy carries only in-frame clones and drops some. This sample has about 200,000 clones; approximately 84% occur once, and the top ten carry roughly 7%. The sequencing input was PBMCs or T cells enriched from blood (not recorded which). The receptors were gathered from a man aged 40-49 years who had recovered from COVID-19. CDR3s include the opening cysteine and the closing phenylalanine or tryptophan. The order of the fields is D gene, clone size, J gene, V gene, CDR3 protein, CDR3 DNA. A D gene is named only where the DNA matches it firmly. Clone size, where shown, is once, few, many, or a class for clones that have expanded.

>NA|NA|TRBJ1-5|TRBV10-3
CAISELNLQPQHF
TGTGCCATCAGTGAGTTAAACTTACAGCCCCAGCATTTT
>NA|NA|TRBJ1-1|TRBV5-5
CASSLDYWNTEAFF
TGTGCCAGCAGCTTGGATTACTGGAACACTGAAGCTTTCTTT
>NA|NA|TRBJ2-5|TRBV4-2
CASSRTVQETQYF
TGTGCCAGCAGCCGGACAGTACAAGAGACCCAGTACTTC
>NA|NA|TRBJ1-6|TRBV5-1
CASSKTRDSPLHF
TGCGCCAGCAGCAAGACCAGGGATTCACCCCTCCACTTT
>TRBD1|NA|TRBJ1-3|TRBV5-4
CASSLGQGSMDSGNTIYF
TGTGCCAGCAGCTTAGGACAGGGATCGATGGACTCTGGAAACACCATATATTTT
>NA|NA|TRBJ2-4|TRBV12-3/TRBV12-4
CASRIGQGNIQYF
TGTGCCAGCAGAATCGGCCAGGGGAACATTCAGTACTTC
>NA|NA|TRBJ1-2|TRBV10-3
CAISESNLAGRKDGYTF
TGTGCCATCAGTGAGTCTAACTTGGCAGGGCGGAAGGATGGCTACACCTTC
>NA|NA|TRBJ2-7|TRBV20-1
CSASRGHSYEQYF
TGCAGTGCTAGTAGGGGCCATTCCTACGAGCAGTACTTC
>NA|NA|TRBJ1-2|TRBV5-4
CASTTGRGNYGYTF
TGTGCCAGCACTACAGGGCGGGGGAACTATGGCTACACCTTC
>NA|NA|TRBJ1-1|TRBV6-5
CASSYSNPGGAEAFF
TGTGCCAGCAGTTACTCCAACCCGGGGGGGGCTGAAGCTTTCTTT
>TRBD2|NA|TRBJ2-3|TRBV5-5
CASSRLAGALTDTQYF
TGTGCCAGCAGCCGCTTAGCGGGGGCCCTCACAGATACGCAGTATTTT
>NA|NA|TRBJ1-1|TRBV19
CASSDRPANTEAFF
TGTGCCAGTAGTGACAGACCAGCAAACACTGAAGCTTTCTTT
>NA|NA|TRBJ1-1|TRBV19
CASSPRARNTEAFF
TGTGCCAGTAGTCCCCGAGCACGGAACACTGAAGCTTTCTTT
>TRBD1|NA|TRBJ1-2|TRBV10-3
CAISGTGGNYGYTF
TGTGCCATCAGTGGGACAGGGGGAAACTATGGCTACACCTTC
>TRBD2|NA|TRBJ2-1|TRBV2
CASSPSGGAPSDEQFF
TGTGCCAGCAGTCCTAGCGGGGGGGCCCCTAGCGATGAGCAGTTCTTC
>NA|NA|TRBJ2-1|TRBV18
CASSPSSPAYNEQFF
TGTGCCAGCTCACCAAGCTCCCCGGCCTACAATGAGCAGTTCTTC
>TRBD1|once|TRBJ1-5|TRBV19
CASSRDRGNQPQHF
TGTGCCAGTAGTAGGGACAGGGGGAATCAGCCCCAGCATTTT
>TRBD2|NA|TRBJ2-5|TRBV3-1/TRBV3-2
CASSPWGAGGIETQYF
TGTGCCAGCAGCCCCTGGGGAGCGGGGGGGATCGAGACCCAGTACTTC
>NA|NA|TRBJ2-4|TRBV6-5
CASSYSRAAKNIQYF
TGTGCCAGCAGTTACTCGAGAGCGGCCAAAAACATTCAGTACTTC
>NA|NA|TRBJ2-1|TRBV24-1
CATSVSGLSHNEQFF
TGTGCCACCAGTGTCAGCGGCTTAAGCCACAATGAGCAGTTCTTC
>TRBD1|NA|TRBJ1-6|TRBV6-1
CASSDLKQGMSYNSPLHF
TGTGCCAGCAGTGACTTGAAACAGGGGATGTCCTATAATTCACCCCTCCACTTT
>TRBD1|NA|TRBJ1-2|TRBV4-2
CASSHAGTAYGYTF
TGTGCCAGCAGCCACGCCGGGACAGCCTATGGCTACACCTTC
>NA|NA|TRBJ1-1|TRBV5-4
CASSLKQDYTEAFF
TGTGCCAGCAGCTTGAAACAGGATTACACTGAAGCTTTCTTT
>TRBD1|NA|TRBJ1-5|TRBV19
CASSPTGVRPQHF
TGTGCCAGTAGTCCAACAGGGGTTCGGCCCCAGCATTTT
>NA|NA|TRBJ1-2|TRBV23-1
CASSQTTQIRGNGLDGYTF
TGCGCCAGCAGTCAGACGACACAAATCAGGGGAAATGGACTCGATGGCTACACCTTC
>NA|few|TRBJ2-1|TRBV6-2/TRBV6-3
CASSIKADQQFF
TGTGCCAGCAGCATCAAAGCGGACCAGCAGTTCTTC
>TRBD1|NA|TRBJ2-1|TRBV9
CASSVEGGPYNEQFF
TGTGCCAGCAGCGTAGAAGGGGGCCCCTACAATGAGCAGTTCTTC
>TRBD1|NA|TRBJ1-6|TRBV19
CASSTTGDRNSPLHF
TGTGCCAGTAGTACGACAGGGGATCGAAATTCACCCCTCCACTTT
>NA|NA|TRBJ1-4|TRBV7-9
CASSSQGSPPNEKLFF
TGTGCCAGCAGCTCCCAGGGGTCCCCCCCTAATGAAAAACTGTTTTTT